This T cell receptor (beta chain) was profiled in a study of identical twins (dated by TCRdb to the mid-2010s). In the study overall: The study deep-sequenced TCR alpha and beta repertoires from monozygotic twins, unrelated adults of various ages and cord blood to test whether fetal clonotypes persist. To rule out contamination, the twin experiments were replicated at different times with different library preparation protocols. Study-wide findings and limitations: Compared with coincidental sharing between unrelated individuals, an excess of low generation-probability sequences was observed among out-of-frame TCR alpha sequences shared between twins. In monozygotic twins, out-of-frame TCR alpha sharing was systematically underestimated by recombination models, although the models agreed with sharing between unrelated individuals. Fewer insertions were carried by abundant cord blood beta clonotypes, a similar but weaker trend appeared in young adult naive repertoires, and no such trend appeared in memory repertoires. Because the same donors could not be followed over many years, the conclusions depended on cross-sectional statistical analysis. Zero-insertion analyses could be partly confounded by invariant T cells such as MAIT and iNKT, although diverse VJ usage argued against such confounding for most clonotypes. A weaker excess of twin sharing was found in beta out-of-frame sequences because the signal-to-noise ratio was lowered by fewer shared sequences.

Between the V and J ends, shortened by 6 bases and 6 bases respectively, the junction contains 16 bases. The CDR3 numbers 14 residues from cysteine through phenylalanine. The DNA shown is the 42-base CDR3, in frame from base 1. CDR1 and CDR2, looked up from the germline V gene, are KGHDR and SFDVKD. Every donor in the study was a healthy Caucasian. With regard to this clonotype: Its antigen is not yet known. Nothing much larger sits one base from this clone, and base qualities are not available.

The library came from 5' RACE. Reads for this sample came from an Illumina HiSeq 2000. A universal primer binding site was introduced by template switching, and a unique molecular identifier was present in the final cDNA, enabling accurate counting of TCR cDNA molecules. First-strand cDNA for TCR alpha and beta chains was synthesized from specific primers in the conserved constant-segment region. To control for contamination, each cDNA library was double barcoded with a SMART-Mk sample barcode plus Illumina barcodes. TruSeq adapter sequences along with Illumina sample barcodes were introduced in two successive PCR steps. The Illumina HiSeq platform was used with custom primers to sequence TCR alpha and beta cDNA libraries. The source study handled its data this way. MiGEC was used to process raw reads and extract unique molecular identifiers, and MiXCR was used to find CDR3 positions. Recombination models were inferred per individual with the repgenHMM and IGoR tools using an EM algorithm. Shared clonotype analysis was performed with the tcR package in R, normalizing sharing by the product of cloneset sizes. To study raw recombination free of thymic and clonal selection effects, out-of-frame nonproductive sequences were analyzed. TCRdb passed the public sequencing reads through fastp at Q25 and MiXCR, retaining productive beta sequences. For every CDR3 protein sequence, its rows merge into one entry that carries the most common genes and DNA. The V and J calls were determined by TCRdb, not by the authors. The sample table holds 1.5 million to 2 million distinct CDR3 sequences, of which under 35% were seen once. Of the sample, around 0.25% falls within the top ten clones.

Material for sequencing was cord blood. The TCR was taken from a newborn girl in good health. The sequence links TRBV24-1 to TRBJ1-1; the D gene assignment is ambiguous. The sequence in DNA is TGTGCCACCAGTAACGAGGGCCGGGTGGCTGAAGCTTTCTTT. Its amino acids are CATSNEGRVAEAFF.